This is a list of T cell receptor beta chains from one sample in a study of response to subunit inactivated influenza vaccine. TCRdb reprocessed the RT-PCR reads via MiXCR and lists one record per CDR3 protein. The sample includes roughly 790,000 distinct CDR3 sequences, about 20% of them seen just once. Sequencing used PBMCs from blood, obtained more than 4 days after vaccination. The receptor set was obtained from a man in his fifties or sixties who received an inactivated influenza vaccine. Both conserved end residues are part of each CDR3. D genes are given only for firm matches. Some rows mark clone size as missing; the rest say once, few, many or name a class of expanded clone.

TRBJ1-5 | . | few | TRBV28 | CASSSKSRSQPQHF | TGTGCCAGCAGCTCCAAGTCACGCAGTCAGCCCCAGCATTTT
TRBJ1-6 | . | . | TRBV12-3/TRBV12-4 | CASRQEGSSNSPLHF | TGTGCCAGCAGGCAGGAGGGTTCAAGCAATTCACCCCTCCACTTT
TRBJ2-5 | TRBD2 | . | TRBV20-1 | CSTPVAGVKTQYF | TGCAGTACCCCGGTAGCGGGAGTGAAGACCCAGTACTTC
TRBJ2-1 | . | . | TRBV5-1 | CASSFGGTGSSYNEQFF | TGCGCCAGCAGCTTTGGTGGTACAGGGAGTTCCTACAATGAGCAGTTCTTC
TRBJ1-1 | . | few | TRBV5-1 | CASSSRQLTEAFF | TGCGCCAGCAGCTCCCGACAGCTCACTGAAGCTTTCTTT
TRBJ1-5 | . | many | TRBV20-1 | CSARDGLNQPQHF | TGCAGTGCTAGGGATGGTCTAAATCAGCCCCAGCATTTT
TRBJ2-5 | . | few | TRBV4-3 | CASSQDAYGATQYF | TGCGCCAGCAGCCAAGACGCCTACGGGGCGACCCAGTACTTC
TRBJ2-5 | TRBD2 | . | TRBV4-3 | CASSQQGGLVGTQYF | TGCGCCAGCAGCCAGCAGGGAGGACTAGTGGGGACCCAGTACTTC
TRBJ1-5 | TRBD1 | . | TRBV7-2 | CASSLGVRGRGHPQHF | TGTGCCAGCAGCTTAGGGGTCAGGGGGCGGGGCCACCCCCAGCATTTT
TRBJ2-3 | . | few | TRBV27 | CASSQAGIYTQYF | TGTGCCAGCAGTCAGGCAGGGATCTATACGCAGTATTTT
TRBJ2-1 | TRBD1 | few | TRBV7-6 | CASSFLQGDYNEQFF | TGTGCCAGCAGCTTCTTACAGGGGGACTACAATGAGCAGTTCTTC
TRBJ1-2 | . | . | TRBV15 | CATSRDNVPRYGYTF | TGTGCCACCAGCAGAGATAATGTACCCCGATATGGCTACACCTTC
TRBJ2-3 | TRBD1 | . | TRBV29-1 | CSTDREPRADTQYF | TGCAGCACCGACAGGGAGCCTAGGGCAGATACGCAGTATTTT
TRBJ2-3 | . | few | TRBV7-9 | CASSFPSRTSTDTQYF | TGTGCCAGCAGCTTTCCCTCCAGAACTAGCACAGATACGCAGTATTTT
TRBJ2-2 | TRBD2 | . | TRBV10-3 | CAISSGTSGRGTGELFF | TGTGCCATCAGCTCCGGGACTAGCGGGAGGGGAACCGGGGAGCTGTTTTTT
TRBJ2-1 | TRBD2 | . | TRBV28 | CASSFRGLVIYNEQFF | TGTGCCAGCAGTTTCAGAGGACTAGTAATCTACAATGAGCAGTTCTTC
TRBJ2-1 | TRBD2 | few | TRBV5-6 | CASEKLAGASNEQFF | TGTGCCAGCGAAAAACTAGCGGGAGCCTCCAATGAGCAGTTCTTC
TRBJ2-2 | TRBD2 | . | TRBV7-2 | CASSPRLAGNTGELFF | TGTGCCAGCAGCCCACGCCTAGCGGGTAACACCGGGGAGCTGTTTTTT
TRBJ1-3 | . | . | TRBV7-2 | CASSFDRLPSGNTIYF | TGTGCCAGCAGCTTTGACAGGCTCCCCTCTGGAAACACCATATATTTT
TRBJ2-3 | TRBD1 | . | TRBV27 | CASRASGTGGYTQYF | TGTGCCAGCAGGGCGTCCGGGACAGGGGGTTATACGCAGTATTTT
TRBJ2-1 | TRBD1 | . | TRBV7-9 | CASSLGQGWTNEQFF | TGTGCCAGCAGCTTGGGACAGGGTTGGACGAATGAGCAGTTCTTC
TRBJ1-1 | TRBD1 | . | TRBV18 | CASSPLTGKNTEAFF | TGTGCCAGCTCACCACTGACAGGGAAAAACACTGAAGCTTTCTTT
TRBJ2-2 | . | . | TRBV12-3/TRBV12-4 | CASSWRDTGELFF | TGTGCCAGCAGCTGGCGGGACACCGGGGAGCTGTTTTTT
TRBJ2-7 | . | few | TRBV6-5 | CASSPNRYEQYF | TGTGCCAGCAGCCCCAACCGCTACGAGCAGTACTTC
TRBJ2-5 | . | . | TRBV7-9 | CASSPPWPGQETQYF | TGTGCCAGCAGCCCCCCCTGGCCCGGCCAAGAGACCCAGTACTTC
TRBJ2-5 | TRBD1 | . | TRBV7-2 | CASSHEGTGKETQYF | TGTGCCAGCAGCCACGAAGGGACAGGGAAAGAGACCCAGTACTTC
TRBJ2-1 | . | many | TRBV7-6 | CASSLSVYNEQFF | TGTGCCAGCAGCTTATCCGTCTACAATGAGCAGTTCTTC
TRBJ1-1 | . | few | TRBV20-1 | CSALPALGGANYEAFF | TGCAGTGCACTACCCGCCCTCGGGGGCGCTAACTATGAAGCTTTCTTT
TRBJ2-7 | . | few | TRBV2 | CASSRERALLYEQYF | TGTGCCAGCAGCCGCGAGCGGGCCCTACTCTACGAGCAGTACTTC
TRBJ2-3 | . | . | TRBV20-1 | CSARGPPGTQYF | TGCAGTGCTAGGGGACCGCCTGGGACGCAGTATTTT
TRBJ2-3 | TRBD2 | . | TRBV11-2 | CASSYSDLAGGIPDTQYF | TGTGCCAGCAGCTACTCGGACCTAGCGGGAGGGATTCCAGATACGCAGTATTTT
TRBJ2-5 | . | . | TRBV12-3/TRBV12-4 | CASSRQGRGETQYF | TGTGCCAGCAGTCGCCAGGGTAGGGGAGAGACCCAGTACTTC
TRBJ1-1 | TRBD1 | . | TRBV5-1 | CASNTGGPQANTEAFF | TGCGCCAGCAACACAGGGGGGCCGCAGGCGAACACTGAAGCTTTCTTT
TRBJ2-7 | TRBD1 | . | TRBV10-3 | CAISEYRGTSYEQYF | TGTGCCATCAGTGAGTACAGGGGGACCTCCTACGAGCAGTACTTC
TRBJ2-3 | . | few | TRBV12-3/TRBV12-4 | CASSFRVGGTDTQYF | TGTGCCAGCAGTTTTAGGGTGGGCGGCACAGATACGCAGTATTTT
TRBJ2-2 | . | . | TRBV7-9 | CASSPRDDLFTGELFF | TGTGCCAGCAGCCCAAGGGACGACTTGTTTACCGGGGAGCTGTTTTTT
TRBJ2-5 | TRBD1 | many | TRBV7-7 | CASSRDRDETQYF | TGTGCCAGCAGCAGAGACAGGGACGAGACCCAGTACTTC
TRBJ2-2 | TRBD2 | many | TRBV27 | CASSLSTSPGELFF | TGTGCCAGCAGTTTATCGACTAGCCCCGGGGAGCTGTTTTTT
TRBJ2-6 | . | few | TRBV20-1 | CSASAGSGANVLTF | TGCAGTGCTAGTGCAGGGTCTGGGGCCAACGTCCTGACTTTC
TRBJ1-1 | . | . | TRBV12-3/TRBV12-4 | CASSLDTGAGTEAFF | TGTGCCAGCAGTTTAGATACGGGGGCTGGCACTGAAGCTTTCTTT
TRBJ1-5 | . | many | TRBV7-9 | CASSNQGQPQHF | TGTGCCAGCAGCAATCAGGGACAGCCCCAGCATTTT
TRBJ1-1 | . | . | TRBV14 | CASSPANTEAFF | TGTGCCAGCAGCCCGGCTAACACTGAAGCTTTCTTT
TRBJ2-5 | . | . | TRBV7-2 | CASSLLGAQTQYF | TGTGCCAGCAGCCTTTTGGGGGCGCAGACCCAGTACTTC